The clone carrying this T cell receptor (beta chain) appeared a few times. The antigen is unknown. Scientists ran DNA taken from cultured CD4+ T cells through the Oncomine TCR Beta short-read assay for sequencing. In TCRdb, the PCR reads were re-called with MiXCR into one record per CDR3 protein. The repertoire has over 20,000 distinct CDR3 sequences, 30% of them found once; the top ten carry less than 4%. This CDR3 has 14 amino acids. CDR1 and CDR2 (germline): MNHEY, SMNVEV (reference sequence). The V end was cut by 7 bases, the J end by 6 bases, with 18 bases between. This specimen comes from a study of vaccination and CD4 T cells after COVID-19. Study context: Convalescent individuals numbered four females and six males, two being Hispanic.

Study-wide results and caveats: Median SARS-CoV-2-reactive clonotype numbers went from 21 to 38; this increase was not significant.

The sample's time point: late sampling 161 to 241 days after vaccination in a few convalescent patients. Treatment meaning: approximately 9-day PBMC culture with coronavirus spike peptide pools or control peptides (ViraFEST assay). This sequence originates from a human donor who had recovered from COVID-19. The chain has TRBV27 and TRBJ1-2; D gene unclear. Specimen: CD4+ T cells from blood, cultured in vitro, collected about 7 months after SARS-CoV-2 vaccination. The CDR3 is CASTPLGYGDGYTF. The CDR3, as DNA: TGTGCCAGCACCCCCCTTGGGTATGGCGATGGCTACACCTTC.